A single sample gave rise to the 10 T cell receptor beta chains below, sequenced in a study of OX40 agonist ivuxolimab in advanced cancers. The table came from immunoSEQ multiplex PCR; TCRdb's copy has only in-frame clones and leaves some out. The sample holds 40,000 to 45,000 clones; nearly 90% are singletons and the top ten take 13%. The sequenced sample was CD4+ or CD8+ T cells sorted from blood, obtained in a trial of the OX40 agonist ivuxolimab. These receptor sequences come from an adult with an advanced solid tumor such as melanoma, head and neck, liver or kidney cancer.

This clone came up once. J is TRBJ1-5 and V is TRBV28; D possibly corresponds to TRBD1 (5 bases). The CDR3 runs to 16 residues. CDR1 MDHEN and CDR2 SYDVKM come from the germline V gene. Trimming removed 5 bases from V and 11 bases from J, with 25 bases in between. The CDR3 loop reads CASSPRRTLSYRAQHF. As DNA, the CDR3 is TGTGCCAGCAGTCCTAGAAGGACACTCTCTTACCGAGCCCAGCATTTT.

The chain is built from TRBV7-2 and TRBJ2-7; TRBD2 agrees at 10 bases. With 4 bases clipped from V and 2 bases from J, the junction kept 5 bases outside the gene matches. CDR3 length: 15 amino acids. The V gene's germline CDR1 is SGHTA and CDR2 FQGNSA. CDR3 nucleotide sequence: TGTGCCAGCAGCTGGTATAGCGGGAGGCCCTACGAGCAGTACTTC. Amino acids: CASSWYSGRPYEQYF.

The chain employs TRBV27 and TRBJ2-1; D is ambiguous. The CDR3 is 13 residues long. The V and J ends lost 4 bases and 4 bases respectively, with 8 bases between them. CDR1 MNHEY and CDR2 SMNVEV come from the germline V gene (reference sequence). The CDR3 reads CASSSIPYNEQFF. Written as DNA, the CDR3 is TGTGCCAGCAGTTCTATACCTTACAATGAGCAGTTCTTC.

The J gene is TRBJ2-7, the V gene TRBV6-5; tentatively, D is TRBD2 (6 bases). This CDR3 contains 14 residues. Germline CDR1 MNHEY, CDR2 SVGAGI. Trimming shortened V by 2 bases and J by 0 bases, and 8 bases separated the two germline ends. The CDR3 DNA reads TGTGCCAGCAGTTACGCCGGGAGCTCCTACGAGCAGTACTTC. Encoded protein: CASSYAGSSYEQYF.

V usage is TRBV19 and J usage is TRBJ2-1; 16 bases are shared with TRBD2. After removal of 6 bases from V and 0 bases from J, the junction contained 11 bases not matched to a gene. Germline V lookup: CDR1 LNHDA, CDR2 SQIVND (reference sequence). The CDR3 has 20 amino acids. The CDR3 nucleotides are TGTGCCAGTAGCACGATAGTGGGACTAGCGGGAGGGAGCTCCTACAATGAGCAGTTCTTC. Its protein product is CASSTIVGLAGGSSYNEQFF.

The chain joins TRBV29-1 to TRBJ2-5, with 8 positions matching TRBD1. The ends lost 6 bases at V and 5 bases at J; junction bases unmatched: 11. The CDR3 totals 14 residues. The germline V gene has CDR1 SQVTM and CDR2 ANQGSEA. CDR3 protein: CSVHGQGLGETQYF. The CDR3 coding sequence is TGCAGCGTACATGGACAGGGATTAGGGGAGACCCAGTACTTC.

The chain employs TRBV19 and TRBJ1-1, with D uncertain. The germline gives CDR1 LNHDA, CDR2 SQIVND (reference sequence). CDR3 length: 15 residues. V was shortened by 3 bases and J by 2 bases, with 13 bases between the two germline ends. CDR3 in amino acids: CASSILSTGNTEAFF. Here the CDR3 DNA reads TGTGCCAGTAGTATCCTTAGTACCGGAAACACTGAAGCTTTCTTT. Full variable domain (missing parts from reference TRBV19 and TRBJ1-1): DGGITQSPKYLFRKEGQNVTLSCEQNLNHDAMYWYRQDPGQGLRLIYYSQIVNDFQKGDIAEGYSVSREKKESFPLTVTSAQKNPTAFYLCASSILSTGNTEAFFGQGTRLTVV.

As DNA, the CDR3 is TGTGCCAGCAGCATGATCCGGGACAGAGGAGAGCAGTACTTC. Amino acids: CASSMIRDRGEQYF. The rearrangement links TRBV5-6 to TRBJ2-7; the match to TRBD1 covers 7 bases. The V segment lost 4 bases and the J segment 7 bases; nucleotides outside the gene matches: 11. Germline V CDR1 and CDR2: SGHDT, YYEEEE. The CDR3 is 14 residues long. The entire variable domain, with the rest obtained from reference TRBV5-6 and TRBJ2-7, is as follows: DAGVTQSPTHLIKTRGQQVTLRCSPKSGHDTVSWYQQALGQGPQFIFQYYEEEERQRGNFPDRFSGHQFPNYSSELNVNALLLGDSALYLCASSMIRDRGEQYFGPGTRLTVT.

This chain connects TRBV7-9 to TRBJ2-3; no clear D gene. The germline V and J ends were trimmed by 0 bases and 6 bases, with 7 bases remaining between them. Germline V lookup: CDR1 SEHNR, CDR2 FQNEAQ (reference sequence). This CDR3 contains 13 residues. The CDR3 nucleotides are TGTGCCAGCAGCTTAGCAGGGTCCGATACGCAGTATTTT. Amino acids: CASSLAGSDTQYF. Full variable domain (outside the CDR3, taken from reference TRBV7-9 and TRBJ2-3): DTGVSQNPRHKITKRGQNVTFRCDPISEHNRLYWYRQTLGQGPEFLTYFQNEAQLEKSRLLSDRFSAERPKGSFSTLEIQRTEQGDSAMYLCASSLAGSDTQYFGPGTRLTVL.

V and J are TRBV28 and TRBJ1-2; D might be TRBD1 (6 bases). Germline CDR1 is MDHEN and CDR2 is SYDVKM. Trimming stripped 3 bases from V and 3 bases from J, with 11 bases between. CDR3 length equals 14 residues. The CDR3 DNA reads as TGTGCCAGCAGTTTGGGGGGGCTGGACTATGGCTACACCTTC. This translates into CASSLGGLDYGYTF.